This T cell receptor beta chain was identified in a study of T-cell memory formation after mild COVID-19. TCRdb used MiXCR to reprocess the 5' RACE reads, holding one entry per CDR3 protein. Of 250,000 or so distinct CDR3 sequences listed, 15% to 20% are singletons. Germline lookup yields CDR1 DFQATT and CDR2 SNEGSKA (reference sequence). The length of the CDR3 is 13 residues. J was trimmed by 9 bases and V by 0 bases; bases with no gene match: 2. Sample: PBMCs or a T cell subset sorted from them (not recorded which). The genes are TRBV20-1 and TRBJ1-1; 12 nucleotides match TRBD1. The sequence came from a man between 18 and 35 years old who had mild COVID-19 (a few samples of this study predate the infection). Cell type and time point are not known. CDR3 sequence: CSARDGDRGQAFF. The CDR3 coding sequence is TGCAGTGCTAGAGATGGGGACAGGGGGCAAGCTTTCTTT.